This is a list of T cell receptor beta chains from one sample in a study of blood T cell repertoires in COVID-19. Sequencing was performed with immunoSEQ multiplex PCR; in TCRdb, only in-frame clones are kept and a portion is missing. Of 300,000 or so clones listed, more than 85% were seen once; the top ten hold approximately 0.99%. The specimen sequenced was PBMCs or T cells enriched from blood (not recorded which). All receptors come from a woman in her thirties who had recovered from COVID-19. The CDR3 runs from the conserved cysteine through the conserved F or W. D genes are given only for firm matches. The size entry is marked missing in some rows and otherwise reads once, few, many or a size class.

>TRBD2|NA|TRBV5-1|TRBJ2-5
TGCGCCAGCAGCTTGTTTAGCGGGGGGGAAGAGACCCAGTACTTC
CASSLFSGGEETQYF
>NA|NA|TRBV7-2|TRBJ2-7
TGTGCCAGCAGCTTTAGCGAGACCTACGAGCAGTACTTC
CASSFSETYEQYF
>NA|NA|TRBV7-2|TRBJ1-1
TGTGCCAGCAGCACGAGGAGACAGACTGAAGCTTTCTTT
CASSTRRQTEAFF
>TRBD2|NA|TRBV30|TRBJ2-7
TGTGCCTGGCTACGGGGGGGTCTACCTGGGGAGCAGTACTTC
CAWLRGGLPGEQYF
>NA|NA|TRBV5-5|TRBJ2-2
TGTGCCAGCAGCACAGTTACCACCGGGGAGCTGTTTTTT
CASSTVTTGELFF
>TRBD1|NA|TRBV9|TRBJ1-3
TGTGCCAGCAGCGTCGACAGGGGACAGTGGGGCACCATATATTTT
CASSVDRGQWGTIYF
>TRBD1|once|TRBV7-2|TRBJ1-1
TGTGCCAGCAGCTTAGAGACAGGGGGGTGGACTGAAGCTTTCTTT
CASSLETGGWTEAFF
>NA|NA|TRBV7-9|TRBJ2-1
TGTGCCAGCAGGGTCGATGTTGGGCCCGATGAGCAGTTCTTC
CASRVDVGPDEQFF
>NA|NA|TRBV15|TRBJ2-1
TGTGCCACCAGCAGAAATCCGGTACATGAGCAGTTCTTC
CATSRNPVHEQFF
>TRBD2|NA|TRBV12-3/TRBV12-4|TRBJ2-7
TGTGCCAGCGGCTCCGGGGGGAAAGGGCAGTACTTC
CASGSGGKGQYF
>NA|NA|TRBV5-5|TRBJ1-1
TGTGCCAGCAGCTTTTCGACAGATGAAGCTTTCTTT
CASSFSTDEAFF
>NA|few|TRBV30|TRBJ1-2
TGTGCCTACGTACTCTGGGGGCAGGTGGATGGCTACACCTTC
CAYVLWGQVDGYTF
>NA|few|TRBV28|TRBJ2-7
TGTGCCAGCAGGACCGACAGAACCTACGAGCAGTACTTC
CASRTDRTYEQYF
>NA|NA|TRBV30|TRBJ2-2
TGTGCCTGGAGTGTACTCCGAAGGGGCACCGGGGAGCTGTTTTTT
CAWSVLRRGTGELFF
>TRBD1|NA|TRBV2|TRBJ1-1
TGTGCCAGCAGCTATTCCCGGGACAGGAACACTGAAGCTTTCTTT
CASSYSRDRNTEAFF
>NA|NA|TRBV7-2|TRBJ1-5
TGTGCCAGCAGCTCTCTGGAGGCACGGCCCCAGCATTTT
CASSSLEARPQHF
>NA|NA|TRBV28|TRBJ1-5
TGTGCCAGCAGGGCGCGGAGGGGAGGGGTAAATCAGCCCCAGCATTTT
CASRARRGGVNQPQHF
>NA|NA|TRBV27|TRBJ1-1
TGTGCCAGCAGTTTAACCAGGGAGGTTACTGAAGCTTTCTTT
CASSLTREVTEAFF
>TRBD1|few|TRBV19|TRBJ2-2
TGTGCCAGTACCCAACAGGGGGGCACCGGGGAGCTGTTTTTT
CASTQQGGTGELFF
>NA|NA|TRBV7-9|TRBJ2-5
TGTGCCAGCAGCTTATCCCGGGAGACCCAGTACTTC
CASSLSRETQYF
>NA|NA|TRBV10-2|TRBJ1-1
TGCGCCAGCAGTGAGCGGGGGGCGGACACTGAAGCTTTCTTT
CASSERGADTEAFF
>NA|NA|TRBV9|TRBJ2-5
TGTGCCAGCAGCCGAGGGAGGGGGGGCCTCCAAGAGACCCAGTACTTC
CASSRGRGGLQETQYF
>TRBD2|NA|TRBV5-4|TRBJ2-2
TGTGCCAGCAGCTTGATTAGCGGGGGTACCGGGGAGCTGTTTTTT
CASSLISGGTGELFF
>TRBD1|NA|TRBV9|TRBJ2-2
TGTGCCAGCAGCGAAGGAACAGGGGGCAAGGGGACCGGGGAGCTGTTTTTT
CASSEGTGGKGTGELFF
>NA|NA|TRBV28|TRBJ2-3
TGTGCCAGCTCAGGGGGCACAGATACGCAGTATTTT
CASSGGTDTQYF
>TRBD1|NA|TRBV5-1|TRBJ1-3
TGCGCCAGCAGTGAGGGACAGGGCCCTGGAAACACCATATATTTT
CASSEGQGPGNTIYF
>NA|NA|TRBV10-3|TRBJ2-2
TGTGCCATCAGTGACGCGAACACCGGGGAGCTGTTTTTT
CAISDANTGELFF
>TRBD2|few|TRBV6-6|TRBJ2-5
TGTGCCAGCAGCCGACTAGCGGGGGGGCAAGAGACCCAGTACTTC
CASSRLAGGQETQYF
>TRBD2|NA|TRBV29-1|TRBJ2-3
TGCAGCGTTGAACGGACTAGCGGATACACAGATACGCAGTATTTT
CSVERTSGYTDTQYF
>TRBD2|few|TRBV20-1|TRBJ2-1
TGCAGTGCTAGTAGCCTAGCGGGATCCTACAATGAGCAGTTCTTC
CSASSLAGSYNEQFF
>NA|NA|TRBV19|TRBJ2-7
TGTGCCAGTAGTGATATAAGACACCAGACTACCTACGAGCAGTACTTC
CASSDIRHQTTYEQYF
>TRBD1|few|TRBV18|TRBJ2-7
TGTGCCAGCTCCTGGACAGGGGGAGGTTTCTACGAGCAGTACTTC
CASSWTGGGFYEQYF
>TRBD1|NA|TRBV10-3|TRBJ2-1
TGTGCCATCAGCATAAAGGGACAGAATGAGCAGTTCTTC
CAISIKGQNEQFF
>NA|NA|TRBV6-2/TRBV6-3|TRBJ1-2
TGTGCCAGCAGCCGGCGGGGATGGGGTCTCTATGGCTACACCTTC
CASSRRGWGLYGYTF
>NA|once|TRBV25-1|TRBJ2-7
TGTGCCAGTACACCAAGGGACACCTCCTACGAGCAGTACTTC
CASTPRDTSYEQYF
>NA|NA|TRBV4-3|TRBJ1-2
TGCGCCAGCAGCCAAGATCGTCCAGGGGCTGGCGGCTACACCTTC
CASSQDRPGAGGYTF
>NA|NA|TRBV7-9|TRBJ1-1
TGTGCCAGCAGCCTTATGAACACTGAAGCTTTCTTT
CASSLMNTEAFF
>TRBD2|NA|TRBV5-1|TRBJ2-5
TGCGCCAGCAGCTTGGCGGGACTAGCGGGGGTAGAGACCCAGTACTTC
CASSLAGLAGVETQYF
>TRBD1|NA|TRBV6-5|TRBJ1-2
TGTGCCAGCAGTTACTTCTCGGGACAGAACTATGGCTACACCTTC
CASSYFSGQNYGYTF
>TRBD2|NA|TRBV7-6|TRBJ2-2
TGTGCCAGCAGCTTAGCGGCTAGCGGGGGGGCCGCGAACACCGGGGAGCTGTTTTTT
CASSLAASGGAANTGELFF
>NA|NA|TRBV28|TRBJ1-2
TGTGCCAGCAGTGAAGGGACATCGTATGGCTACACCTTC
CASSEGTSYGYTF
>TRBD1|NA|TRBV5-1|TRBJ2-7
TGCGCCAGCAGCTTGGAGACAGGGGGCAACGCCGAGCAGTACTTC
CASSLETGGNAEQYF
>NA|NA|TRBV5-8|TRBJ1-5
TGTGCCAGCAGCCCCCGGGGCAGGGGTACCCCATATAGCAATCAGCCCCAGCATTTT
CASSPRGRGTPYSNQPQHF